A single T cell receptor (beta chain) is shown here with its context. Its antigen is not yet known. Within one base of it there is no much larger clone, and no base qualities were kept. The sample comes from a study of post-analysis software for immune sequencing data (dated by TCRdb to between 2014 and 2017). For context, the study as a whole: Recorded disease courses included relapsing-remitting, secondary progressive and progressive-relapsing multiple sclerosis, with some patients lacking subtype annotation. A subset of samples was prepared in parallel using single-end sample barcoding, then pooled and co-amplified after Illumina adapter ligation. The multiple sclerosis patient repertoires were compared with approximately 11 previously published healthy control repertoires from donors aged about 6 to 26 years. What the authors observed across the whole study: Four or five TRBV segments, including TRBV5-6, TRBV5-1 and TRBV20-1, were significantly more frequent in patients than controls. Multiple sclerosis patients had significantly lower normalized Chao1 diversity than controls, a result that suggests substantial peripheral T-cell clonal expansion. Direct clustering with F measure showed strong co-clustering of samples prepared in the same batch, prompting a batch-effect correction. The multiple sclerosis patient group was slightly younger than the control group.

The receptor library was made with PCR. Sequencing was carried out with an Illumina HiSeq 2500. To reduce PCR and sequencing biases, unique molecular identifiers were incorporated into the TCR beta cDNA libraries. About 500,000 cDNA molecules were obtained for every 1 to 10 million input T cells, so each molecule roughly corresponded to one T cell. The patient libraries were prepared and sequenced with the same protocol used for the earlier healthy control dataset. Samples belonging to the same batch were prepared together, multiplexed and sequenced on a shared HiSeq lane. Processing in the source paper ran as follows. Raw barcoded reads were processed with MIGEC, discarding single-read molecular identifier groups before consensus assembly and CDR3 extraction. Clonotype tables were post-analysed with VDJtools, and diversity was normalized by down-sampling all datasets to the smallest sample size. Repertoire overlap clustering matched CDR3 amino acid but not nucleotide sequences to correct batch-related cross-sample contamination. TCRdb reprocessed the public reads (quality trimming at Q25 with fastp, clone calling with MiXCR) and kept in-frame beta chains. Rows with a matching CDR3 protein are joined into one entry that keeps the most common DNA and genes. None of the V and J calls come from the authors' own analysis; TCRdb made them. This sample is represented by fewer than 850,000 distinct CDR3 sequences; just over 45% of them were singletons. Over 4.5% of the sample goes to the ten largest clones.

Trimming at the junction amounts to 0 bases on V and 2 bases on J, and the germline ends lie 12 bases apart. Inclusive of the bounding cysteine and phenylalanine, the CDR3 is 16 residues long. Only CDR3 DNA remains: 48 bases, in frame from the first base. CDR1 and CDR2 are read off the germline V gene (reference sequence) as LGHDT and YNNKEL. To demonstrate the VDJtools post-analysis software, the study profiled TCR beta repertoires from the peripheral blood of about a dozen young patients with multiple sclerosis. Multiple sclerosis patients were children and adolescents aged about 6 to 15 years. This receptor was taken from a girl between 10 and 17 years old with multiple sclerosis. This sequence uses TRBV3-1 and TRBJ2-3; too little of a D gene remains to name it. Sequencing used blood. The DNA sequence is as follows: TGTGCCAGCAGCCAAGATCTGGCATCCACCACAGATACGCAGTATTTT. Its protein is CASSQDLASTTDTQYF.